This TCR beta chain was recorded in a study of patients and donors after allogeneic stem cell transplantation. MiXCR, applied by TCRdb to the RT-PCR reads, yields one record per CDR3 protein. Of about 960,000 distinct CDR3 sequences listed, about a sixth are singletons. Germline-derived CDR1 and CDR2 are DFQATT and SNEGSKA (reference sequence). The CDR3 has 14 residues. V was cut by 1 base and J by 0 bases, with 10 bases left in between. What was sequenced was blood, either unsorted or a sorted T cell fraction (not recorded which). This clonotype was sampled from a human donor who was either an allogeneic HSCT recipient or a stem cell or donor lymphocyte infusion donor (not recorded which). It is not recorded whose cells these are; they may come from a transplant donor. V and J are TRBV20-1 and TRBJ2-7; unclear D gene. As DNA, the CDR3 is TGCAGTGCTAGAGTGGGATCGACCTCCTACGAGCAGTACTTC. It translates to CSARVGSTSYEQYF.